This is a list of T cell receptor beta chains from one sample in a study of spatial heterogeneity in lung cancer. TCRdb passed the 5' RACE reads through MiXCR, listing each CDR3 protein once. The sample consists of about 38,000 distinct CDR3 sequences, 7.5% of them appearing once. The input for sequencing was PBMCs, taken at surgery. These receptor sequences come from a male donor with early-stage non-small cell lung cancer. Both conserved end residues are part of each CDR3. The order of the fields is CDR3 protein, CDR3 length, V gene, J gene.

CDR3 protein: CASSLVPGLYTEAFF
CDR3 length: 15
V gene: TRBV7-9
J gene: TRBJ1-1

CDR3 protein: CASSFGQTTDTQYF
CDR3 length: 14
V gene: TRBV5-1
J gene: TRBJ2-3

CDR3 protein: CASSLPGLAGLTQYF
CDR3 length: 15
V gene: TRBV14
J gene: TRBJ2-3

CDR3 protein: CASSGDGVGLETQYF
CDR3 length: 15
V gene: TRBV5-1
J gene: TRBJ2-5

CDR3 protein: CASSPLLDTSPTDTQYF
CDR3 length: 17
V gene: TRBV12-3/TRBV12-4
J gene: TRBJ2-3

CDR3 protein: CASSTPGGTEAFF
CDR3 length: 13
V gene: TRBV7-9
J gene: TRBJ1-1

CDR3 protein: CSTSTGLTGQPQHF
CDR3 length: 14
V gene: TRBV20-1
J gene: TRBJ1-5

CDR3 protein: CASSSHSEQAGGYTF
CDR3 length: 15
V gene: TRBV13
J gene: TRBJ1-2

CDR3 protein: CAWSVTNTQYF
CDR3 length: 11
V gene: TRBV30
J gene: TRBJ2-3

CDR3 protein: CASSVTSGALPEQFF
CDR3 length: 15
V gene: TRBV11-2
J gene: TRBJ2-1

CDR3 protein: CASSQPGTGFYGYTF
CDR3 length: 15
V gene: TRBV7-9
J gene: TRBJ1-2

CDR3 protein: CSARTGYLTGELFF
CDR3 length: 14
V gene: TRBV20-1
J gene: TRBJ2-2

CDR3 protein: CASSLRSIRQGDTIYF
CDR3 length: 16
V gene: TRBV27
J gene: TRBJ1-3

CDR3 protein: CASSQLAGARMASYNEQFF
CDR3 length: 19
V gene: TRBV4-3
J gene: TRBJ2-1

CDR3 protein: CASSQPRQSLGTGELFF
CDR3 length: 17
V gene: TRBV14
J gene: TRBJ2-2

CDR3 protein: CASSPPRTSGDTQYF
CDR3 length: 15
V gene: TRBV9
J gene: TRBJ2-3

CDR3 protein: CASSYRGIAYTEAFF
CDR3 length: 15
V gene: TRBV12-3/TRBV12-4
J gene: TRBJ1-1

CDR3 protein: CASSPRDRENIQYF
CDR3 length: 14
V gene: TRBV25-1
J gene: TRBJ2-4

CDR3 protein: CASSPGLAGVFADTQYF
CDR3 length: 17
V gene: TRBV18
J gene: TRBJ2-3

CDR3 protein: CASSEEGRGLFF
CDR3 length: 12
V gene: TRBV2
J gene: TRBJ2-2

CDR3 protein: CASSRGYLNYGYTF
CDR3 length: 14
V gene: TRBV7-2
J gene: TRBJ1-2

CDR3 protein: CASSPRLGFAEAFF
CDR3 length: 14
V gene: TRBV9
J gene: TRBJ1-1

CDR3 protein: CASSFRAAGSTEAFF
CDR3 length: 15
V gene: TRBV12-3/TRBV12-4
J gene: TRBJ1-1

CDR3 protein: CASSLTANVLYGYTF
CDR3 length: 15
V gene: TRBV5-1
J gene: TRBJ1-2

CDR3 protein: CASSWGGDEAFF
CDR3 length: 12
V gene: TRBV12-3/TRBV12-4
J gene: TRBJ1-1

CDR3 protein: CASSYREKAFF
CDR3 length: 11
V gene: TRBV6-5
J gene: TRBJ1-1

CDR3 protein: CASSSGTSLTDTQYF
CDR3 length: 15
V gene: TRBV27
J gene: TRBJ2-3

CDR3 protein: CASSSGLAGEQYF
CDR3 length: 13
V gene: TRBV11-1
J gene: TRBJ2-7

CDR3 protein: CASSQGSEHRYTEAFF
CDR3 length: 16
V gene: TRBV7-3
J gene: TRBJ1-1

CDR3 protein: CASSATGANTEAFF
CDR3 length: 14
V gene: TRBV7-8
J gene: TRBJ1-1

CDR3 protein: CASSPPGPGNTIYF
CDR3 length: 14
V gene: TRBV7-2
J gene: TRBJ1-3

CDR3 protein: CASSDAGAPNTGELFF
CDR3 length: 16
V gene: TRBV12-3/TRBV12-4
J gene: TRBJ2-2

CDR3 protein: CASSPPGQGTDTQYF
CDR3 length: 15
V gene: TRBV18
J gene: TRBJ2-3

CDR3 protein: CASRIDAGTGSGELFF
CDR3 length: 16
V gene: TRBV7-9
J gene: TRBJ2-2

CDR3 protein: CASSSSGRALDIQYF
CDR3 length: 15
V gene: TRBV6-6
J gene: TRBJ2-4

CDR3 protein: CATSDANDRAAGYGYTF
CDR3 length: 17
V gene: TRBV24-1
J gene: TRBJ1-2

CDR3 protein: CASSQVRGASTEAFF
CDR3 length: 15
V gene: TRBV3-1
J gene: TRBJ1-1

CDR3 protein: CASRPSTDTQYF
CDR3 length: 12
V gene: TRBV6-2/TRBV6-3
J gene: TRBJ2-3

CDR3 protein: CAIKTGKDTEAFF
CDR3 length: 13
V gene: TRBV10-3
J gene: TRBJ1-1

CDR3 protein: CASKPRGGDSNQPQHF
CDR3 length: 16
V gene: TRBV6-5
J gene: TRBJ1-5

CDR3 protein: CASSQAWAARTDTQYF
CDR3 length: 16
V gene: TRBV4-2
J gene: TRBJ2-3

CDR3 protein: CASSPLGGGRGYNEQFF
CDR3 length: 17
V gene: TRBV7-3
J gene: TRBJ2-1

CDR3 protein: CASSLRLAGSIGDTQYF
CDR3 length: 17
V gene: TRBV5-1
J gene: TRBJ2-3

CDR3 protein: CASSLGQEYRRELFF
CDR3 length: 15
V gene: TRBV14
J gene: TRBJ2-2

CDR3 protein: CASSPSGISDTQYF
CDR3 length: 14
V gene: TRBV18
J gene: TRBJ2-3

CDR3 protein: CASSDWTGGNYGYTF
CDR3 length: 15
V gene: TRBV4-1
J gene: TRBJ1-2

CDR3 protein: CPSRGTRETDTQYF
CDR3 length: 14
V gene: TRBV7-2
J gene: TRBJ2-3

CDR3 protein: CASSPSQTNTEAFF
CDR3 length: 14
V gene: TRBV18
J gene: TRBJ1-1

CDR3 protein: CASSLVDQPQHF
CDR3 length: 12
V gene: TRBV7-8
J gene: TRBJ1-5

CDR3 protein: CASSFAGYSGNTIYF
CDR3 length: 15
V gene: TRBV12-3/TRBV12-4
J gene: TRBJ1-3

CDR3 protein: CASSRDTGSSGNTIYF
CDR3 length: 16
V gene: TRBV18
J gene: TRBJ1-3